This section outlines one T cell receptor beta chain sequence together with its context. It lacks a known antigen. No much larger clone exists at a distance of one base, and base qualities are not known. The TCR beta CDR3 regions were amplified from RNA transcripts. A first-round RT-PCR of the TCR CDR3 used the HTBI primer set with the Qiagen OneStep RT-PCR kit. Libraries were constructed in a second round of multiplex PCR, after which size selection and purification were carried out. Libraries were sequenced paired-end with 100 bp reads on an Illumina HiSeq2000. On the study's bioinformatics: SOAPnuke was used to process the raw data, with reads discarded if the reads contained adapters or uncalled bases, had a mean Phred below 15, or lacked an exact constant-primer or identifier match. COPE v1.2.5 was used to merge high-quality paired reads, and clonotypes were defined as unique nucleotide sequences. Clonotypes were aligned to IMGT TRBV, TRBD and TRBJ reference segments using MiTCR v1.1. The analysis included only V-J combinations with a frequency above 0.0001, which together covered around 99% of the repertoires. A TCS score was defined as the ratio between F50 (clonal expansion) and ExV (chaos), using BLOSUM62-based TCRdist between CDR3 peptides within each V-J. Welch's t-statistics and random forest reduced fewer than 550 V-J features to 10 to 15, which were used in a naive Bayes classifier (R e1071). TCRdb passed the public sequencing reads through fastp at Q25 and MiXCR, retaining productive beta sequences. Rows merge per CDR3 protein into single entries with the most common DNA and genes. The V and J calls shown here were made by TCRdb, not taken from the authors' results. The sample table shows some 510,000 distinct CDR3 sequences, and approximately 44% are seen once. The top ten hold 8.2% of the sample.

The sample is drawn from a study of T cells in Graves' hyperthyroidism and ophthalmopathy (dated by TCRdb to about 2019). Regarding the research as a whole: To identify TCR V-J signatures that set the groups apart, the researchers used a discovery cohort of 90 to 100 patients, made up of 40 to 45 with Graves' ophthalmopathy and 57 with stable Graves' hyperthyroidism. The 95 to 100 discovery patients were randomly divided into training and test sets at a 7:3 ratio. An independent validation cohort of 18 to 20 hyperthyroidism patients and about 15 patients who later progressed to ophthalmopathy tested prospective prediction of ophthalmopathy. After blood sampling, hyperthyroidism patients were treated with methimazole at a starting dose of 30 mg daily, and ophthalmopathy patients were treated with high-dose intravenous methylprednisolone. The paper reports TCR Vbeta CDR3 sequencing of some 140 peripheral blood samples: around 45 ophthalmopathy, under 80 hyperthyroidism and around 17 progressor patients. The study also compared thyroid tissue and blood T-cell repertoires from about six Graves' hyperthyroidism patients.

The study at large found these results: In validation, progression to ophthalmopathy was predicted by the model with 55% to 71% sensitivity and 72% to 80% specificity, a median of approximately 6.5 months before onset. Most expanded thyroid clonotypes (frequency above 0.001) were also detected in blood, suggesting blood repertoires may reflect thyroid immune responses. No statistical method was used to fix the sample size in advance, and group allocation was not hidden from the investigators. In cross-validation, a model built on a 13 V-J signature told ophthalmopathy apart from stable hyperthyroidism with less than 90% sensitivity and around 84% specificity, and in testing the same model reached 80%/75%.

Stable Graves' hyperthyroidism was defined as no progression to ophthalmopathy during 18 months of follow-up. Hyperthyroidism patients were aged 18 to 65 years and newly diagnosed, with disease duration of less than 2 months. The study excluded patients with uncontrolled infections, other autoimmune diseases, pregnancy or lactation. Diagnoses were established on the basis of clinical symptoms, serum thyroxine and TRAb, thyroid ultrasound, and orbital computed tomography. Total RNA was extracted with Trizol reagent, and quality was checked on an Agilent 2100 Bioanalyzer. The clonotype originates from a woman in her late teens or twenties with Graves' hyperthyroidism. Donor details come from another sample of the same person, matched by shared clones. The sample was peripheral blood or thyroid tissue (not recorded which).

This receptor has the CDR3 CSAREGVQETQYF. The sequence in DNA is TGCAGTGCTAGAGAAGGAGTACAAGAGACCCAGTACTTC. The chain is made from TRBV20-1 and TRBJ2-5, with an unclear D gene assignment. From the cysteine through the phenylalanine, the CDR3 covers 13 amino acids. Kept here is only the CDR3 DNA, which spans 39 bases and is read in frame from base 1. V was cut back by 0 bases and J by 2 bases, leaving a gap of 7 bases between them. The germline V gene (reference sequence) yields DFQATT for CDR1 and SNEGSKA for CDR2.